This T cell receptor (beta chain) was sequenced during a study of T-cell reconstitution after alpha-beta-depleted transplantation in children (dated by TCRdb to about 2016). Regarding the complete study: Using TCR repertoire profiling, the study followed T-cell immune reconstitution in a quantitative way in children after TCRalphabeta/CD19-depleted allogeneic hematopoietic cell transplantation.

Library preparation employed PCR. The instrument was an Illumina HiSeq 2500. To normalize quantification of the TCRbeta repertoire, the TCR libraries were built with molecular barcoding that relied on unique molecular identifiers. TCRdb took the public reads, trimmed them with fastp at Q25, ran MiXCR for clone calling and kept in-frame beta chains. Duplicate CDR3 protein sequences are folded into a single record with the most common DNA and genes. For this sample there are around 500,000 distinct CDR3 sequences; approximately 12% appear just once. Roughly 5.4% of the sample lies in the top ten. As for this clonotype: Its antigen remains undetermined. No qualities accompany the bases; no much larger clone lies one base away.

From the cysteine through the phenylalanine, the CDR3 covers 14 amino acids. Only the CDR3 portion is preserved as DNA: 42 bases, with reading frame beginning at the first base. The CDR1 and CDR2 encoded by the germline V gene (reference sequence) are MNHEY and SMNVEV. Relative to germline, V is 7 bases shorter and J is 8 bases shorter, with 18 bases between their ends. This sequence uses TRBV27 and TRBJ2-1; tentative D gene TRBD2, with 7 bases matching. Sequenced material: PBMCs from the stem cell graft donor, taken from the stem cell graft. The TCR comes from a human donor who donated a stem cell graft to a child with combined immunodeficiency. The CDR3 protein sequence reads: CASTLGGALDEQFF. The DNA reads TGTGCCAGCACCCTAGGGGGGGCTTTGGATGAGCAGTTCTTC.